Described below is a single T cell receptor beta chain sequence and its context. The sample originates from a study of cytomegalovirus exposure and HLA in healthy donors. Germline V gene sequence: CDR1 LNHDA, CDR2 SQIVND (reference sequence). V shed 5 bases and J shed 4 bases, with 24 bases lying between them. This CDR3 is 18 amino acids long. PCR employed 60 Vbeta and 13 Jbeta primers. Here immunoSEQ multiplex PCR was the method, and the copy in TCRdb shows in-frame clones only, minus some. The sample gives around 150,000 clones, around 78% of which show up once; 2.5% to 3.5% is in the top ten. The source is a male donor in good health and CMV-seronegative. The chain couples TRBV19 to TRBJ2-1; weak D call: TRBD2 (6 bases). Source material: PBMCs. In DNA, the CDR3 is TGTGCCAGTAGTTCGACTATGGGCCGGAGGGGTTCTTACAATGAGCAGTTCTTC. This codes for CASSSTMGRRGSYNEQFF.